The entry below describes one T cell receptor (beta chain). No antigen is known for it. Method: immunoSEQ multiplex PCR; TCRdb's copy keeps in-frame clones and lacks some. The data hold fewer than 2,000 clones, with 76% observed a single time. V was clipped by 1 base and J by 4 bases; unmatched bases: 9. The CDR3 totals 17 residues. From germline, CDR1 is SGHTA and CDR2 FQGNSA. These data originate in a study of T cell clonotyping in hematopoietic cell transplantation. Study findings and constraints: Few recipient clonotypes overlapped donors; over 95% were de novo at given depth.

V and J are TRBV7-2 and TRBJ1-2; 10 bases fit TRBD1. The receptor was isolated from a man in his thirties or forties in good health. Some clones in this sample may be carry-over from other donors' samples. Input material: peripheral blood mononuclear cells. CDR3 residues: CASSLGAPGQGSYGYTF. In DNA form, the CDR3 reads TGTGCCAGCAGCTTAGGCGCGCCGGGACAGGGGAGCTATGGCTACACCTTC.